One sample yielded the 30 T cell receptor beta chains listed below, sequenced in a study of T-cell memory formation after mild COVID-19. TCRdb used MiXCR to reprocess the 5' RACE reads, holding one entry per CDR3 protein. The table records 450,000 or so distinct CDR3 sequences, more than 20% of them present only once. Sequenced input: PBMCs or a T cell subset sorted from them (not recorded which). All receptors come from an adult woman who had mild COVID-19 (a few samples of this study predate the infection). Cell type and time point are not known.

This chain links TRBV7-3 with TRBJ2-1, with D perhaps TRBD1 or TRBD2 (6 bases each). Between the trimmed V and J ends, which lost 5 bases and 7 bases, there was a span of 18 bases. This CDR3 has 15 residues. Germline V gene lookup returns CDR1 SGHTA and CDR2 FQGTGA. DNA of the CDR3: TGTGCCAGCAGCCTCGGGTCCAGGGGAGGAAATGAGCAGTTCTTC. Its translation: CASSLGSRGGNEQFF.

The J gene is TRBJ2-1, the V gene TRBV12-3 or TRBV12-4; 10 bases line up with TRBD1. CDR3 length: 16 residues. J lost 3 bases, V lost 6 bases, and 8 bases had no gene match. The CDR3 sequence: CASRPQTGGNYNEQFF. The CDR3, as DNA: TGTGCCAGCAGACCCCAGACAGGGGGCAACTACAATGAGCAGTTCTTC.

The chain has TRBV10-3 and TRBJ1-2; D is unclear. This CDR3 is 17 amino acids long. CDR1 and CDR2 from the germline V gene are ENHRY and SYGVKD. The V end was cut by 0 bases, the J end by 1 base, with 15 bases between. The CDR3 here is CAISESGRKGGNYGYTF. CDR3 DNA: TGTGCCATCAGTGAGTCTGGTCGGAAAGGTGGTAACTATGGCTACACCTTC.

This clonotype was found many times. The chain uses TRBV11-1 and TRBJ2-5; a possible D gene is TRBD2 (5 bases). Per the germline V gene, CDR1 is SGHAT and CDR2 is FQDESV (reference sequence). The CDR3 totals 15 residues. The V gene lost 0 bases and the J gene lost 5 bases, with 13 bases spanning the gap. Here the CDR3 DNA reads TGTGCCAGCAGCTTAGCGCGGGTCCTGGGGGAGACCCAGTACTTC. Its protein product is CASSLARVLGETQYF.

This clonotype was picked up a small number of times. This chain connects TRBV12-3 or TRBV12-4 to TRBJ2-1; 7 bases are a match to TRBD2. This CDR3 contains 14 residues. The V gene end was trimmed by 5 bases and the J gene end by 5 bases; junction bases not matched to a gene: 6. The CDR3 reads CASSLGGENNEQFF. The CDR3 DNA is TGTGCCAGCAGTCTGGGAGGGGAAAACAATGAGCAGTTCTTC.

This clonotype came up a few times. This chain joins TRBV6-6 and TRBJ2-1, with a possible D match to TRBD1 (6 bases). Per germline, CDR1 MNHNY and CDR2 SVGAGI (reference sequence). With 7 bases removed from V and 16 bases from J, the gap between germline ends came to 14 bases. The CDR3 is 10 residues long. CDR3 protein: CASTQGGKFF. The CDR3 region has the DNA TGTGCCAGCACGCAAGGGGGAAAATTCTTC.

This clonotype was detected only a few times. The CDR3 sequence: CASSSPFVAPGNYEQYF. The CDR3 bases are TGTGCCAGCAGTTCCCCATTTGTAGCACCAGGAAACTACGAGCAGTACTTC. The V and J genes are TRBV7-6 and TRBJ2-7, with unresolved D. Between the trimmed V and J ends, which lost 6 bases and 3 bases, there was a span of 24 bases. The length of the CDR3 is 17 residues. Germline CDR1 and CDR2: SGHVS and FNYEAQ.

The V and J genes are TRBV15 and TRBJ1-2; weak D call: TRBD1 (5 bases). This CDR3 is 17 amino acids long. The V end lost 4 bases, the J end lost 0 bases, and 18 bases lay between the germline ends. Germline V gene sequence: CDR1 LNHNV, CDR2 YYDKDF (reference sequence). CDR3: CATSTHEGSAPNYGYTF. CDR3 in DNA: TGTGCCACCAGCACGCACGAGGGGTCTGCCCCTAACTATGGCTACACCTTC.

This clonotype has only a few counts. The gene calls are TRBV20-1 and TRBJ2-3; possible D gene TRBD1, 6 bases. The germline V gene has CDR1 DFQATT and CDR2 SNEGSKA (reference sequence). This CDR3 has 13 amino acids. Trimming took 2 bases from V and 6 from J, leaving 12 bases between them. DNA for the CDR3: TGCAGTGCTAGACGACAGGCCAGTGATACGCAGTATTTT. Translated, it gives CSARRQASDTQYF.

The chain couples TRBV19 to TRBJ2-2; TRBD1 matches 10 bases. Germline assignment: CDR1 LNHDA and CDR2 SQIVND (reference sequence). The CDR3 covers 15 residues. The V gene end was trimmed by 4 bases and the J gene end by 6 bases; junction bases not matched to a gene: 5. Here the CDR3 DNA reads TGTGCCAGTAGTAGACCGGGACAGGGGCCCGGGGAGCTGTTTTTT. The encoded protein is CASSRPGQGPGELFF.

This clonotype appeared a few times. This chain uses TRBV12-3 or TRBV12-4 with TRBJ2-5; D remains ambiguous. V was pared by 4 bases and J by 1 base, with 7 bases between. The CDR3 spans 13 residues. The CDR3 here is CASSSETQETQYF. Here the CDR3 DNA reads TGTGCCAGCAGTTCCGAGACCCAAGAGACCCAGTACTTC.

Concerning this clonotype itself: A single base separates this from a much larger clone, so it may be a read error. The gene calls are TRBV6-5 and TRBJ1-2; the match to TRBD1 covers 9 bases. The germline V gene has CDR1 MNHEY and CDR2 SVGAGI. The CDR3 has 13 residues. Trimming took 6 bases from V and 3 from J; bases not matched to a gene: 2. The CDR3 here is CASSGTGHYGYTF. The CDR3 DNA follows: TGTGCCAGCAGCGGGACAGGGCACTATGGCTACACCTTC.

In this sample, this clonotype turned up once. The chain has TRBV15 and TRBJ2-7; D call uncertain. Germline V gene lookup returns CDR1 LNHNV and CDR2 YYDKDF (reference sequence). The CDR3 runs 20 residues. The V and J ends lost 3 bases and 4 bases respectively, with 31 bases between them. CDR3 nucleotides: TGTGCCACCAGCAGTGTAAGACCAGGCGACACGGCACCCTCCAAGTACGAGCAGTACTTC. It codes for CATSSVRPGDTAPSKYEQYF. Looking up the rest from reference TRBV15 and TRBJ2-7 gives the full variable domain: DAMVIQNPRYQVTQFGKPVTLSCSQTLNHNVMYWYQQKSSQAPKLLFHYYDKDFNNEADTPDNFQSRRPNTSFCFLDIRSPGLGDTAMYLCATSSVRPGDTAPSKYEQYFGPGTRLTVT.

V usage is TRBV7-9 and J usage is TRBJ1-2; tentatively, D is TRBD1 (5 bases). With 4 bases removed from V and 3 bases from J, the gap between germline ends came to 12 bases. Germline V lookup: CDR1 SEHNR, CDR2 FQNEAQ (reference sequence). The CDR3 covers 14 residues. DNA for the CDR3: TGTGCCAGCAGCTACGGAGACAGCCACTATGGCTACACCTTC. Its protein product is CASSYGDSHYGYTF.

The chain joins TRBV10-3 to TRBJ1-2; 10 bases are a match to TRBD1. Trimming removed 6 bases from V and 7 bases from J; junction bases left unmatched: 11. The CDR3 sequence is 15 residues long. The germline V gene encodes CDR1 ENHRY and CDR2 SYGVKD. DNA for the CDR3: TGTGCCATCAGCCCAGACCAGACAGGGGGCGGTGGCTACACCTTC. Translating it yields CAISPDQTGGGGYTF.

In this sample, this clonotype turned up once. The chain links TRBV20-1 to TRBJ2-7, with a weak D call TRBD1 (6 bases). Germline V gene sequence: CDR1 DFQATT, CDR2 SNEGSKA (reference sequence). This CDR3 has 16 residues. Trimming left V 4 bases short and J 3 bases short, with 22 bases between. The CDR3: CSANQARQDTDYEQYF. CDR3 DNA sequence: TGCAGTGCTAACCAGGCAAGACAGGACACTGACTACGAGCAGTACTTC.

The chain couples TRBV3-1 to TRBJ1-1; no clear D. Germline loops: CDR1 LGHDT, CDR2 YNNKEL (reference sequence). This CDR3 spans 15 amino acids. V was pared by 5 bases and J by 0 bases, with 13 bases between. CDR3 in amino acids: CASSGHETVNTEAFF. CDR3 bases: TGTGCCAGCAGCGGGCACGAGACCGTGAACACTGAAGCTTTCTTT. Full variable domain (outside the CDR3, taken from reference TRBV3-1 and TRBJ1-1): DTAVSQTPKYLVTQMGNDKSIKCEQNLGHDTMYWYKQDSKKFLKIMFSYNNKELIINETVPNRFSPKSPDKAHLNLHINSLELGDSAVYFCASSGHETVNTEAFFGQGTRLTVV.

This clonotype has a count of ten or more. This sequence joins TRBV7-6 and TRBJ2-2, with a possible D match to TRBD2 (6 bases). The V end was cut by 5 bases, the J end by 2 bases, with 12 bases between. The CDR3 runs 15 residues. Germline loops: CDR1 SGHVS, CDR2 FNYEAQ. The CDR3 here is CASSPGLTNTGELFF. The CDR3 DNA is TGTGCCAGCAGCCCGGGACTGACAAACACCGGGGAGCTGTTTTTT. The complete variable domain, with remaining parts taken from reference TRBV7-6 and TRBJ2-2, reads GAGVSQSPRYKVTKRGQDVALRCDPISGHVSLYWYRQALGQGPEFLTYFNYEAQQDKSGLPNDRFSAERPEGSISTLTIQRTEQRDSAMYRCASSPGLTNTGELFFGEGSRLTVL.

The V call is TRBV5-1, the J call TRBJ2-3; tentatively, D is TRBD1 or TRBD2 (5 bases each). The V end lost 0 bases, the J end lost 4 bases, and 15 bases lay between the germline ends. The CDR3 consists of 16 residues. The germline CDR1 and CDR2 sequences are SGHRS and YFSETQ. CDR3 loop: CASSLDWGNLPDTQYF. In nucleotides, the CDR3 is TGCGCCAGCAGCTTGGATTGGGGGAATCTCCCAGATACGCAGTATTTT.

This clonotype has only a few counts. The chain uses TRBV4-3 and TRBJ2-7, with TRBD2 identical over 12 bases. The germline CDR1 and CDR2 sequences are LGHNA and YSLEER. V trimming: 4 bases; J trimming: 6 bases; junction bases outside the gene matches: 7. The CDR3 contains 15 residues. CDR3 coding DNA: TGCGCCAGCAGCCTCGGACTAGCGGGACGGTCCGAGCAGTACTTC. Amino acid sequence: CASSLGLAGRSEQYF.

This clonotype was seen only once. This chain links TRBV4-1 with TRBJ1-5, with unresolved D. CDR3 length: 14 residues. With 4 bases removed from V and 7 bases from J, the gap between germline ends came to 14 bases. The germline V gene encodes CDR1 MGHRA and CDR2 YSYEKL. The DNA of the CDR3 is TGCGCCAGCAGCCCAGAGACAATTACACAGCCCCAGCATTTT. Translated: CASSPETITQPQHF.

This clonotype was detected only a few times. The CDR3 DNA reads as TGTGCCAGCAGCTTGGATCTTCCAGGCACAGATACGCAGTATTTT. Encoded protein: CASSLDLPGTDTQYF. This sequence joins TRBV5-6 and TRBJ2-3; D is unresolved. With 0 bases removed from V and 1 base from J, the gap between germline ends came to 9 bases. CDR1 is SGHDT and CDR2 is YYEEEE in the germline V gene. The CDR3 covers 15 residues. Combining the CDR3 with reference TRBV5-6 and TRBJ2-3 gives the whole variable domain DAGVTQSPTHLIKTRGQQVTLRCSPKSGHDTVSWYQQALGQGPQFIFQYYEEEERQRGNFPDRFSGHQFPNYSSELNVNALLLGDSALYLCASSLDLPGTDTQYFGPGTRLTVL.

This clonotype was seen a handful of times. The V and J genes are TRBV29-1 and TRBJ2-5; 9 bases agree with TRBD2. Germline V lookup: CDR1 SQVTM, CDR2 ANQGSEA. J was trimmed by 1 base and V by 2 bases; bases with no gene match: 11. The CDR3 loop spans 17 amino acids. The CDR3 is CSVEREGGAGGQETQYF. CDR3 bases: TGCAGCGTTGAAAGGGAAGGGGGAGCGGGAGGCCAAGAGACCCAGTACTTC.

V and J are TRBV7-9 and TRBJ2-1; D possibly corresponds to TRBD1 (7 bases). This CDR3 spans 16 amino acids. Per germline, CDR1 SEHNR and CDR2 FQNEAQ (reference sequence). V shed 8 bases and J shed 6 bases, with 23 bases lying between them. The chain's CDR3 is CASPALGGGGVNEQFF. CDR3 in DNA: TGTGCCAGCCCGGCTTTAGGGGGCGGCGGGGTCAATGAGCAGTTCTTC.

The chain couples TRBV5-1 to TRBJ2-4; D is unclear. V dropped 3 bases and J dropped 7 bases, with 17 bases sitting between them. The CDR3 contains 15 residues. CDR1 and CDR2 (germline): SGHRS, YFSETQ. CDR3 sequence reads: CASSSRTGRSNIQYF. CDR3 nucleotides: TGCGCCAGCAGCTCTCGGACCGGGCGGTCCAACATTCAGTACTTC.

This chain joins TRBV24-1 and TRBJ1-1; TRBD1 matches at 9 bases. This CDR3 is built from 14 residues. V dropped 7 bases and J dropped 1; count of bases not matched to a gene: 3. The germline V gene has CDR1 KGHDR and CDR2 SFDVKD. The CDR3 sequence is CATRGTGKNTEAFF. CDR3 in DNA: TGTGCCACCAGGGGGACAGGGAAGAACACTGAAGCTTTCTTT.

The rearrangement uses TRBV20-1 and TRBJ2-7, with 9 bases identical to TRBD2. Germline V lookup: CDR1 DFQATT, CDR2 SNEGSKA (reference sequence). V gave up 0 bases and J gave up 2 bases; unmatched junction bases: 5. The length of the CDR3 is 15 residues. DNA for the CDR3: TGCAGTGCTAGAGATGCTAGCGGGGACCCCTACGAGCAGTACTTC. Translated: CSARDASGDPYEQYF.

The rearrangement uses TRBV19 and TRBJ1-1, with a weak D call TRBD1 (6 bases). CDR3 size: 13 residues. Germline CDR1 LNHDA, CDR2 SQIVND (reference sequence). V was clipped by 5 bases and J by 6 bases, with 13 bases between them. CDR3 sequence: CASSVKQGSEAFF. The CDR3 nucleotides are TGTGCCAGTAGTGTTAAACAGGGCTCTGAAGCTTTCTTT.

This clonotype was seen repeatedly, ten times or more. This chain connects TRBV18 to TRBJ2-7, with D perhaps given as TRBD1 or TRBD2 (5 bases each). Germline CDR1 KGHSH, CDR2 LQKENI. The V gene lost 3 bases and the J gene lost 3 bases, with 12 bases spanning the gap. This CDR3 spans 14 amino acids. CDR3 nucleotides: TGTGCCAGCTCACCCCCGCCAGGGAGCTACGAGCAGTACTTC. Translated: CASSPPPGSYEQYF.

This clonotype was seen repeatedly, ten times or more. The genes are TRBV20-1 and TRBJ1-4; 8 bases line up with TRBD1. The V gene's germline CDR1 is DFQATT and CDR2 SNEGSKA (reference sequence). This CDR3 is built from 15 residues. V dropped 6 bases and J dropped 7; count of bases not matched to a gene: 13. CDR3 sequence reads: CSAQDRTGSSEKLFF. For the CDR3, the DNA is TGCAGTGCCCAAGATAGGACAGGGTCGAGTGAAAAACTGTTTTTT.